The sample holds a few counts of the clone carrying this T cell receptor beta chain. The data were obtained in a study of T cells in Graves' hyperthyroidism and ophthalmopathy. Amplification yielded TCR beta CDR3 regions, with RNA transcripts as the source. The HTBI primer set served for first-round RT-PCR of the TCR CDR3. MiXCR, run by TCRdb on the multiplex PCR reads, gives a single entry per CDR3 protein. The sample contains about 700,000 distinct CDR3 sequences, 14% of which appear only once. The CDR3 totals 13 residues. Germline values: CDR1 MGHRA, CDR2 YSYEKL. The V and J ends lost 5 bases and 4 bases respectively, with 11 bases between them.

The TCR originated in a woman younger than 35 with Graves' hyperthyroidism. What was sequenced was blood. This chain uses TRBV4-1 with TRBJ1-1, with D unresolved. The CDR3 coding sequence is TGCGCCAGCAGCGAAGCGGAAAGCACTGAAGCTTTCTTT. It specifies CASSEAESTEAFF.